This entry lists 20 T cell receptor beta chains sequenced from one sample in a study of shared T cell receptors in the human thymus. Here immunoSEQ multiplex PCR was the method, and the copy in TCRdb shows in-frame clones only, minus some. The sample holds roughly 500,000 clones, roughly 74% seen once. This sample was also put to use in a study of human thymus T cells.

Sequenced sample: thymocytes. The receptors were gathered from a boy in the first two years of life with a congenital heart defect.

This rearrangement joins TRBV9 to TRBJ2-4, with a possible D match to TRBD1 (6 bases). V gave up 3 bases and J gave up 4 bases, with 20 bases separating them. This CDR3 has 17 residues. Germline CDR1 reads SGDLS; CDR2 reads YYNGEE. The CDR3 region has the DNA TGTGCCAGCAGCGCAGGGGTTGGGGGTCGGGGTAAAAACATTCAGTACTTC. It encodes CASSAGVGGRGKNIQYF.

This rearrangement joins TRBV27 to TRBJ1-2; D gene unclear. The V gene lost 2 bases and the J gene lost 9 bases, with 13 bases spanning the gap. The CDR3 is 13 residues long. CDR1 and CDR2 (germline): MNHEY, SMNVEV (reference sequence). The CDR3 sequence is CASSLNNGVSYTF. CDR3 bases: TGTGCCAGCAGTTTAAACAACGGGGTGAGCTACACCTTC.

The chain recombines TRBV30 with TRBJ2-1, with a tentative D call TRBD2 (6 bases). The CDR3 consists of 18 residues. V lost 1 base and J lost 5, with 24 bases in between. The germline gives CDR1 GTSNPN, CDR2 SVGIG (reference sequence). DNA for the CDR3: TGTGCCTGGAGTGAATACCCCGCGGTTGGAGGGCCCCACAATGAGCAGTTCTTC. Protein: CAWSEYPAVGGPHNEQFF.

The chain carries TRBV12-5 and TRBJ1-5; TRBD1 matches 8 bases. Germline CDR1 reads LGHNT; CDR2 reads FRNRAP. The CDR3 has 14 amino acids. The V and J ends lost 3 bases and 6 bases, in that order; junction bases with no gene match: 4. CDR3: CASGFQGATQPQHF. The CDR3 DNA sequence: TGTGCTAGTGGTTTCCAGGGGGCTACTCAGCCCCAGCATTTT.

The V and J genes are TRBV5-6 and TRBJ2-2; 8 bases map to TRBD1. CDR1 is SGHDT, CDR2 YYEEEE, per germline. CDR3 length: 17 residues. The V segment lost 0 bases and the J segment 3 bases; nucleotides outside the gene matches: 7. As DNA, the CDR3 is TGTGCCAGCAGCTTGGGAGACGTCAGGGGGCACACCGGGGAGCTGTTTTTT. It translates to CASSLGDVRGHTGELFF.

This clone was detected only once. V usage is TRBV7-6 and J usage is TRBJ2-5; unclear D gene. This CDR3 spans 16 amino acids. V was clipped by 3 bases and J by 2 bases, with 16 bases between them. CDR1 and CDR2 from the germline V gene are SGHVS and FNYEAQ. CDR3 bases: TGTGCCAGCAGCTTCCATGTCCGCGGCGAGCAAGAGACCCAGTACTTC. Amino acids: CASSFHVRGEQETQYF.

In nucleotides, the CDR3 is TGTGCCAGCAGCTTAGCTTCGGCGGGAGCCTACGAGCAGTACTTC. Amino acid sequence: CASSLASAGAYEQYF. This chain links TRBV11-2 with TRBJ2-7; 7 nucleotides line up with TRBD2. The germline V gene has CDR1 SGHAT and CDR2 FQNNGV. The V gene end was trimmed by 1 base and the J gene end by 2 bases; junction bases not matched to a gene: 5. The CDR3 extends over 15 amino acids.

The gene calls are TRBV27 and TRBJ2-7; D gene ambiguous. CDR1 and CDR2 (germline): MNHEY, SMNVEV (reference sequence). The CDR3 sequence is 12 residues long. V was shortened by 7 bases and J by 1 base, with 8 bases between the two germline ends. DNA of the CDR3: TGTGCCAGCATATCCACTTCCTACGAGCAGTACTTC. Protein sequence: CASISTSYEQYF.

The chain has TRBV9 and TRBJ2-7; 9 bases match TRBD2. The CDR3 runs to 15 residues. Losses at the gene ends were 3 bases for V and 3 bases for J; bases not matched to a gene: 7. Germline V gene data show CDR1 as SGDLS and CDR2 as YYNGEE. The CDR3 region is CASSAGTSLSYEQYF. In nucleotides, the CDR3 is TGTGCCAGCAGCGCCGGGACTAGCTTAAGCTACGAGCAGTACTTC.

Of note for this clone: One junction end disagrees with the germline gene, perhaps due to a read error. Additional DNA sequences in this sample encode the identical CDR3. The chain has TRBV19 and TRBJ2-2; TRBD2 is a possible D gene (6 bases). Germline V CDR1 and CDR2: LNHDA, SQIVND (reference sequence). The CDR3 extends over 16 amino acids. CDR3: CASSPAGRLNTGELFF. In DNA, the CDR3 is TGCGCCAGTAGTCCCGCGGGACGGCTGAACACCGGGGAGCTGTTTTTT.

The chain couples TRBV7-8 to TRBJ2-7; 10 bases map to TRBD2. The CDR3 spans 20 residues. CDR1 is SGHVS, CDR2 FQNEAQ, per germline. The junction had 21 bases not matched to a gene; V was cut back by 2 bases and J by 5 bases. DNA of the CDR3: TGTGCCAGCAGCTTATACCCGGTTGGTCACCGGATAGCGGGAGGCCACGAGCAGTACTTC. It translates to CASSLYPVGHRIAGGHEQYF.

This chain uses TRBV2 with TRBJ2-7; 9 nucleotides agree with TRBD1. CDR1 and CDR2 (germline): SNHLY, FYNNEI. V lost 6 bases and J lost 3; bases outside the gene matches: 18. This CDR3 has 18 residues. CDR3 DNA: TGTGCCAGCAGACGAAGGGGAACAGGGGGCGTTAGGGTCTACGAGCAGTACTTC. Translating gives CASRRRGTGGVRVYEQYF. The whole variable domain, filled in from reference TRBV2 and TRBJ2-7, reads EPEVTQTPSHQVTQMGQEVILRCVPISNHLYFYWYRQILGQKVEFLVSFYNNEISEKSEIFDDQFSVERPDGSNFTLKIRSTKLEDSAMYFCASRRRGTGGVRVYEQYFGPGTRLTVT.

The chain carries TRBV12-5 and TRBJ2-2; TRBD2 agrees at 14 bases. Trimming took 6 bases from V and 6 from J; bases not matched to a gene: 3. The CDR3 consists of 15 residues. The germline gives CDR1 LGHNT, CDR2 FRNRAP. In DNA form, the CDR3 reads TGTGCTAGTGGCCAGGGACTAGCGGGAGCCGGGGAGCTGTTTTTT. Residues: CASGQGLAGAGELFF.

The chain uses TRBV27 and TRBJ2-1, with a possible D match to TRBD1 (5 bases). Between the trimmed V and J ends, which lost 3 bases and 2 bases, there was a span of 11 bases. Germline V gene sequence: CDR1 MNHEY, CDR2 SMNVEV (reference sequence). The CDR3 extends over 15 amino acids. CDR3 residues: CASSFKRGPYNEQFF. CDR3 bases: TGTGCCAGCAGTTTTAAAAGGGGTCCCTACAATGAGCAGTTCTTC.

The chain combines TRBV7-2 with TRBJ1-1, with 7 positions matching TRBD1. V was clipped by 5 bases and J by 11 bases; unmatched bases: 5. Germline-derived CDR1 and CDR2 are SGHTA and FQGNSA. This CDR3 has 11 amino acids. The CDR3, as DNA: TGTGCCAGCAGCAGACAGGGTACGGCTTTCTTT. As protein: CASSRQGTAFF.

The CDR3 loop is CASSDSYEQYF. CDR3 coding DNA: TGTGCCAGTTCGGACAGCTACGAGCAGTACTTC. The rearrangement links TRBV19 to TRBJ2-7; maybe TRBD1 (6 bases). Germline CDR1 and CDR2: LNHDA and SQIVND (reference sequence). The CDR3 contains 11 residues. V gave up 8 bases and J gave up 3 bases, with 8 bases separating them.

J is TRBJ2-2 and V is TRBV5-6; 15 nucleotides agree with TRBD2. V dropped 4 bases and J dropped 5; count of bases not matched to a gene: 3. CDR1 and CDR2 from the germline V gene are SGHDT and YYEEEE. The CDR3 totals 16 residues. For the CDR3, the DNA is TGTGCCAGCAGCCGGACTAGCGGGAGGGATACCGGGGAGCTGTTTTTT. Protein product: CASSRTSGRDTGELFF.

This clone was counted a few times. The chain couples TRBV7-9 to TRBJ1-1; a possible D gene is TRBD1 (6 bases). V dropped 5 bases and J dropped 1 base, with 20 bases sitting between them. Germline CDR1 SEHNR, CDR2 FQNEAQ (reference sequence). The CDR3 extends over 17 amino acids. The CDR3 reads CASSDHRVVGTNTEAFF. The CDR3 region has the DNA TGTGCCAGCAGCGACCACAGGGTAGTGGGGACGAACACTGAAGCTTTCTTT. Drawing the rest from reference TRBV7-9 and TRBJ1-1, the complete variable domain is DTGVSQNPRHKITKRGQNVTFRCDPISEHNRLYWYRQTLGQGPEFLTYFQNEAQLEKSRLLSDRFSAERPKGSFSTLEIQRTEQGDSAMYLCASSDHRVVGTNTEAFFGQGTRLTVV.

This clone turned up a few times. The rearrangement links TRBV13 to TRBJ2-7, with 8 bases that match TRBD1. Germline V gene sequence: CDR1 PRHDT, CDR2 FYEKMQ (reference sequence). Trimming at V came to 5 bases and at J to 6 bases, leaving 3 bases not matched to a gene. The CDR3 is 12 amino acids. Here the CDR3 reads CASSPQGGEQYF. CDR3 coding DNA: TGTGCCAGCAGCCCACAGGGGGGCGAGCAGTACTTC.

V usage is TRBV6-1 and J usage is TRBJ2-7; 8 positions agree with TRBD2. Germline V gene sequence: CDR1 MNHNS, CDR2 SASEGT. The CDR3 sequence is 16 residues long. V gave up 1 base and J gave up 2 bases; unmatched junction bases: 7. The CDR3 DNA reads TGTGCCAGCAGTGAAGTGGGGGGCGGGGGGACCTACGAGCAGTACTTC. Encoded protein: CASSEVGGGGTYEQYF.